Below, one TCR beta chain is given with its context. Antigen unknown. This record comes from a study of T-cell reconstitution after alpha-beta-depleted transplantation in children. Regarding the study as a whole: It was reported that alpha-beta T cells came from several hundred expanded graft clones (about two months after transplant). After transplant, high TCRbeta diversity at day 60 in some patients arose from surviving recipient T cells and thymic progenitors. Newly produced T cells mostly accounted for T-cell counts and diversity one year post-transplant.

The CDR3 loop spans 18 amino acids. Germline values: CDR1 SGHAT, CDR2 FQDESV (reference sequence). The V gene end was trimmed by 11 bases and the J gene end by 0 bases; junction bases not matched to a gene: 20. Construction of the TCRbeta library involved unique molecular identifiers. Each CDR3 protein is one row after TCRdb ran MiXCR on the PCR reads. In the table there are around 700,000 distinct CDR3 sequences, about an eighth of which are singletons. This rearrangement joins TRBV11-1 to TRBJ2-3; 7 positions agree with TRBD1. Sequencing used PBMCs, obtained before TCRalphabeta/CD19-depleted stem cell transplant. The receptor comes from a girl between 2 and 10 years old with congenital amegakaryocytic thrombocytopenia, due to receive a stem cell transplant. The DNA of the CDR3 is TGTGCCTCCCTTCACGGGAAAAGGACAGGCCGTAGCACAGATACGCAGTATTTT. This codes for CASLHGKRTGRSTDTQYF.